Sequencing of this T cell receptor beta chain was carried out in a study of cytomegalovirus exposure and HLA in healthy donors. General study findings and limits: Researchers reported that a few CMV-associated chains were confirmed in vitro as CMV antigen-specific. A later analysis reportedly identified an Asian-associated ancestry cluster as carrying fewer N-insertions than the 666-donor mean.

This CDR3 comprises 16 residues. Germline-derived CDR1 and CDR2 are SGHTA and FQGNSA. V was shortened by 4 bases and J by 4 bases, with 19 bases between the two germline ends. Although they were nominally healthy when sampled, donors likely had unrecorded immune exposures. About this clone itself: Its antigen is as yet unknown.

The PCR had 60 Vbeta and 13 Jbeta primers. Repertoires were generated with immunoSEQ multiplex PCR, while TCRdb's copy carries only in-frame clones and drops some. The repertoire includes roughly 71,000 clones, around 73% of them detected once, and around 2.9% sits in the top ten. Sequencing was performed on PBMCs. The rearrangement links TRBV7-2 to TRBJ1-2, with D possibly TRBD1 on 5 matching bases. This TCR was sampled from a girl aged 5 to 17 in good health and CMV-seropositive. The CDR3 coding sequence is TGTGCCAGCAGCTCCCAACCGGGGCCGACTAGCTATGGCTACACCTTC. This translates into CASSSQPGPTSYGYTF.